The next 30 T cell receptor beta chains were all read from a single sample in a study of blood T cell repertoires in COVID-19. Repertoires were generated with immunoSEQ multiplex PCR, while TCRdb's copy carries only in-frame clones and drops some. The sample yields 160,000 or so clones, about 90% seen once. Sequencing was performed on peripheral blood. These TCRs come from a man aged 60-69 years with acute or convalescent COVID-19.

CDR3: CAIAVNNEQFF. CDR3 in DNA: TGTGCCATCGCAGTGAACAATGAGCAGTTCTTC. This sequence joins TRBV10-3 and TRBJ2-1; D is undetermined. CDR3 length equals 11 residues. Germline CDR1 reads ENHRY; CDR2 reads SYGVKD. V was cut by 8 bases and J by 5 bases, with 7 bases left in between.

The chain combines TRBV24-1 with TRBJ2-5, with D possibly being TRBD2 (6 bases). This CDR3 has 13 amino acids. CDR1 KGHDR and CDR2 SFDVKD come from the germline V gene. Trimming took off 6 bases at V and 5 bases at J, with 12 bases between the two ends. CDR3 sequence (DNA): TGTGCCACCAGTTTGGGCGGGGATGAGACCCAGTACTTC. Its translation: CATSLGGDETQYF.

J is TRBJ2-1 and V is TRBV5-1; perhaps TRBD1 as D (6 bases). This CDR3 region has 13 residues. Germline assignment: CDR1 SGHRS and CDR2 YFSETQ. V lost 3 bases to trimming and J lost 9 bases, with 13 bases between them. CDR3 in DNA: TGCGCCAGCAGCTCCCCCGACAGGACTGAGCAGTTCTTC. Protein: CASSSPDRTEQFF.

J is TRBJ1-3 and V is TRBV6-6; TRBD1 matches 8 bases. The CDR3 sequence is 14 residues long. The V gene end was trimmed by 5 bases and the J gene end by 4 bases; junction bases not matched to a gene: 4. Germline CDR1 and CDR2: MNHNY and SVGAGI (reference sequence). In nucleotides, the CDR3 is TGTGCCAGCAGTGCGGACAGGGTCGGAAACACCATATATTTT. Protein sequence: CASSADRVGNTIYF.

This rearrangement joins TRBV30 to TRBJ1-1, with 7 nucleotides matching TRBD1. V lost 5 bases and J lost 6; bases outside the gene matches: 9. CDR3 length: 13 amino acids. Germline V gene data show CDR1 as GTSNPN and CDR2 as SVGIG (reference sequence). This CDR3 reads CAWAKGGVAEAFF. The CDR3 DNA sequence: TGTGCCTGGGCGAAAGGGGGCGTCGCTGAAGCTTTCTTT.

The chain recombines TRBV11-2 with TRBJ2-1, with D perhaps matching TRBD1 (6 bases). This CDR3 has 12 amino acids. V was trimmed by 5 bases and J by 9 bases, leaving 11 bases between them. In germline, CDR1 is SGHAT, CDR2 FQNNGV. CDR3 amino acids: CASSPQGFEQFF. The CDR3 bases are TGTGCCAGCAGCCCACAGGGTTTTGAGCAGTTCTTC.

This chain joins TRBV28 and TRBJ1-6; D is ambiguous. Germline assignment: CDR1 MDHEN and CDR2 SYDVKM. CDR3 size: 13 residues. Trimming took 6 bases from V and 11 from J, leaving 14 bases between them. CDR3 in DNA: TGTGCCAGCAGCTCCAACTACTGGACACCCCTCCACTTT. Amino acid sequence: CASSSNYWTPLHF.

The V and J genes are TRBV4-1 and TRBJ2-2; 9 bases align to TRBD1. Germline V lookup: CDR1 MGHRA, CDR2 YSYEKL. The V and J ends lost 6 bases and 2 bases, in that order; junction bases with no gene match: 10. The CDR3 loop spans 17 amino acids. The CDR3 coding sequence is TGCGCCAGCAGACTCTCCCCGGGACAGGGTAACACCGGGGAGCTGTTTTTT. Encoded protein: CASRLSPGQGNTGELFF.

V is TRBV4-3 and J is TRBJ1-6; D possibly corresponds to TRBD1 (6 bases). The CDR3 consists of 17 residues. Germline V gene data show CDR1 as LGHNA and CDR2 as YSLEER. V gave up 4 bases and J gave up 7 bases, with 20 bases separating them. CDR3 loop: CASSPQPTGIENSPLHF. CDR3 bases: TGCGCCAGCAGCCCTCAGCCTACAGGGATAGAAAATTCACCCCTCCACTTT.

In this sample, this clone turned up a few times. The chain uses TRBV6-5 and TRBJ1-5; unclear D gene. The CDR3 is 15 residues long. The germline V gene encodes CDR1 MNHEY and CDR2 SVGAGI. With 6 bases removed from V and 3 bases from J, the gap between germline ends came to 15 bases. The CDR3 DNA is TGTGCCAGCAGGCCAGCTTGGGCGATCAATCAGCCCCAGCATTTT. Translation: CASRPAWAINQPQHF.

In the case of this clone: This specimen includes other DNA sequences encoding the same CDR3. The chain couples TRBV4-3 to TRBJ1-5; D uncertain. This CDR3 has 15 residues. V lost 4 bases, J lost 0 bases, and 10 bases lay in between. Germline values: CDR1 LGHNA, CDR2 YSLEER. CDR3 DNA sequence: TGCGCCAGCAGCCCCCTAGCCGGTAGCAATCAGCCCCAGCATTTT. It translates to CASSPLAGSNQPQHF.

The genes are TRBV27 and TRBJ2-6; D may be TRBD1 (5 bases). Trimming cost V 5 bases and J 0 bases, with 17 bases left between them. Germline-derived CDR1 and CDR2 are MNHEY and SMNVEV (reference sequence). The CDR3 runs to 18 residues. This CDR3 reads CASSPHRNVDSGANVLTF. The CDR3 DNA sequence: TGTGCCAGCAGTCCCCACAGGAATGTTGACTCTGGGGCCAACGTCCTGACTTTC.

V gene TRBV5-1 combines with J gene TRBJ2-2; possible D gene TRBD1, 6 bases. The CDR3 loop spans 17 amino acids. V was trimmed by 1 base and J by 6 bases, leaving 19 bases between them. Looked up from germline, CDR1 is SGHRS and CDR2 is YFSETQ. The CDR3 nucleotides are TGCGCCAGCAGCTTGATGTTTTCCAGGGGCGCGGCCGGGGAGCTGTTTTTT. It codes for CASSLMFSRGAAGELFF.

The J gene is TRBJ1-2, the V gene TRBV18, with D unclear. Germline CDR1 KGHSH, CDR2 LQKENI. The CDR3 runs to 16 residues. Trimming took off 4 bases at V and 4 bases at J, with 19 bases between the two ends. The CDR3 DNA reads as TGTGCCAGCTCACGCTCCGGCCAGGCGGGCGGCTATGGCTACACCTTC. Its translation: CASSRSGQAGGYGYTF.

This sequence joins TRBV6-5 and TRBJ1-6; a weak D match, TRBD1 (5 bases). Trimming took 7 bases from V and 5 from J, leaving 15 bases between them. Germline V gene data show CDR1 as MNHEY and CDR2 as SVGAGI. There are 15 residues in the CDR3. CDR3 sequence (DNA): TGTGCCAGCACCCCCGGGGGAAGGGATAATTCACCCCTCCACTTT. Its protein product is CASTPGGRDNSPLHF.

This chain connects TRBV5-1 to TRBJ1-2, with D hard to call. V dropped 4 bases and J dropped 5 bases, with 15 bases sitting between them. CDR3 length equals 14 residues. Germline V gene data show CDR1 as SGHRS and CDR2 as YFSETQ. The CDR3 loop reads CASSRSDETYGYTF. The CDR3 nucleotides read TGCGCCAGCAGCCGCTCAGACGAGACATATGGCTACACCTTC.

This chain links TRBV3-1 (or the pseudogene TRBV3-2) with TRBJ2-7; TRBD1 is a possible D gene (6 bases). The V and J ends lost 5 bases and 3 bases respectively, with 8 bases between them. This CDR3 spans 12 amino acids. CDR1 is LGHDT, CDR2 YNNKEL, per germline (reference sequence). The CDR3 nucleotides are TGTGCCAGCAGCACACAGGGCTACGAGCAGTACTTC. Translated: CASSTQGYEQYF.

This clone was detected a few times. The chain uses TRBV7-8 and TRBJ2-7; TRBD1 agrees at 7 bases. Germline CDR1 reads SGHVS; CDR2 reads FQNEAQ. V was clipped by 4 bases and J by 3 bases; unmatched bases: 18. The CDR3 contains 18 residues. CDR3 in DNA: TGTGCCAGCAGCTCGATAGTCACTCCGACAGGGTTTTACTACGAGCAGTACTTC. It codes for CASSSIVTPTGFYYEQYF.

The chain recombines TRBV7-8 with TRBJ1-2; 7 bases match TRBD1. After removal of 3 bases from V and 4 bases from J, the junction contained 5 bases not matched to a gene. This CDR3 contains 14 residues. Germline lookup yields CDR1 SGHVS and CDR2 FQNEAQ. CDR3 sequence (DNA): TGTGCCAGCAGCTTCGGGACAGAATTCTATGGCTACACCTTC. Its protein product is CASSFGTEFYGYTF. The variable domain in full, with the rest retrieved from reference TRBV7-8 and TRBJ1-2, is GAGVSQSPRYKVAKRGQDVALRCDPISGHVSLFWYQQALGQGPEFLTYFQNEAQLDKSGLPSDRFFAERPEGSVSTLKIQRTQQEDSAVYLCASSFGTEFYGYTFGSGTRLTVV.

The chain has TRBV7-2 and TRBJ2-1; the match to TRBD1 covers 9 bases. The CDR3 runs to 15 residues. The J segment lost 7 bases and the V segment lost 1 base, leaving 5 bases of the junction unmatched. In germline, CDR1 is SGHTA, CDR2 FQGNSA. This CDR3 reads CASSLVRTGANEQFF. The CDR3 nucleotides are TGTGCCAGCAGCTTAGTTAGGACAGGGGCTAATGAGCAGTTCTTC.

This rearrangement joins TRBV18 to TRBJ1-2, with 7 nucleotides matching TRBD1. The CDR3 has 14 amino acids. Germline values: CDR1 KGHSH, CDR2 LQKENI. J gave up 3 bases and V 3 bases, and 4 bases lay outside the gene matches. The CDR3 here is CASSPGQVDYGYTF. The CDR3 bases are TGTGCCAGCTCACCTGGACAGGTGGACTATGGCTACACCTTC.

This chain joins TRBV3-1 (or the pseudogene TRBV3-2) and TRBJ1-1; tentative D call: TRBD1 (5 bases). V lost 6 bases to trimming and J lost 4 bases, with 12 bases between them. Germline V CDR1 and CDR2: LGHDT, YNNKEL (reference sequence). The length of the CDR3 is 13 residues. CDR3 protein: CASSPFRATEAFF. The CDR3 DNA reads TGTGCCAGCAGTCCGTTCAGGGCCACTGAAGCTTTCTTT.

This clone occurred a few times. The chain joins TRBV5-4 to TRBJ2-7, with TRBD1 identical over 7 bases. CDR3 length: 13 residues. CDR1 is SGHNT and CDR2 is YYREEE in the germline V gene (reference sequence). Unmatched junction bases numbered 5, after V lost 4 bases and J lost 4 bases. In DNA form, the CDR3 reads TGTGCCAGCAGCCGACAGGGAAGTTACGAGCAGTACTTC. Translated, it gives CASSRQGSYEQYF.

The chain couples TRBV5-1 to TRBJ1-1, with D possibly matching TRBD1 (5 bases). The length of the CDR3 is 15 residues. V gave up 4 bases and J gave up 6 bases, with 19 bases separating them. Per germline, CDR1 SGHRS and CDR2 YFSETQ. CDR3 region: CASSPVPGRHSEAFF. CDR3 nucleotide sequence: TGCGCCAGCAGCCCAGTCCCAGGGCGACACTCTGAAGCTTTCTTT.

V is TRBV6-4 and J is TRBJ1-2, with 8 bases matching TRBD1. Germline CDR1 MRHNA, CDR2 SNTAGT. CDR3 length equals 14 residues. J lost 7 bases, V lost 7 bases, and 11 bases had no gene match. CDR3 sequence: CASTSGQGAGGYTF. In nucleotides, the CDR3 is TGTGCCAGCACCTCTGGGCAGGGGGCTGGTGGCTACACCTTC.

V usage is TRBV6-5 and J usage is TRBJ1-1, with 9 bases identical to TRBD1. The V and J ends lost 2 bases and 10 bases, in that order; junction bases with no gene match: 11. The germline CDR1 and CDR2 sequences are MNHEY and SVGAGI. This CDR3 region has 15 residues. The CDR3, as DNA: TGTGCCAGCAGTTACCCGGGACAGGGAGGTGTGGTAGCTTTCTTT. Its protein is CASSYPGQGGVVAFF.

In this sample, this clone turned up a few times. The chain is built from TRBV7-9 and TRBJ2-7; 9 nucleotides align to TRBD1. The junction had 6 bases not matched to a gene; V was cut back by 5 bases and J by 4 bases. From germline, CDR1 is SEHNR and CDR2 FQNEAQ (reference sequence). The CDR3 has 14 amino acids. The CDR3 region has the DNA TGTGCCAGCAGCAGGGGGACAGGGCCGTACGAGCAGTACTTC. Translation gives CASSRGTGPYEQYF.

The rearrangement joins TRBV4-3 to TRBJ1-5, with D possibly TRBD1 on 5 matching bases. The germline V and J ends were trimmed by 0 bases and 6 bases, with 6 bases remaining between them. Germline V gene data show CDR1 as LGHNA and CDR2 as YSLEER. This CDR3 is 13 amino acids long. The CDR3 nucleotides read TGCGCCAGCAGCCAAGACAGGGCTCAGCCCCAGCATTTT. This codes for CASSQDRAQPQHF.

The genes are TRBV30 and TRBJ1-2; 9 positions match TRBD1. This CDR3 has 12 amino acids. Germline V gene sequence: CDR1 GTSNPN, CDR2 SVGIG (reference sequence). Unmatched junction bases numbered 5, after V lost 5 bases and J lost 7 bases. This CDR3 reads CAWGQGITGYTF. As DNA, the CDR3 is TGTGCCTGGGGACAGGGGATTACTGGCTACACCTTC.

The rearrangement joins TRBV6-5 to TRBJ1-6, with 8 bases that match TRBD1. Germline V gene data show CDR1 as MNHEY and CDR2 as SVGAGI. The trim removed 4 bases at V and 9 bases at J, leaving 5 bases unmatched. The CDR3 consists of 14 residues. The CDR3 protein is CASSLGQVGSPLHF. CDR3 sequence (DNA): TGTGCCAGCAGTTTGGGACAGGTCGGTTCACCCCTCCACTTT.